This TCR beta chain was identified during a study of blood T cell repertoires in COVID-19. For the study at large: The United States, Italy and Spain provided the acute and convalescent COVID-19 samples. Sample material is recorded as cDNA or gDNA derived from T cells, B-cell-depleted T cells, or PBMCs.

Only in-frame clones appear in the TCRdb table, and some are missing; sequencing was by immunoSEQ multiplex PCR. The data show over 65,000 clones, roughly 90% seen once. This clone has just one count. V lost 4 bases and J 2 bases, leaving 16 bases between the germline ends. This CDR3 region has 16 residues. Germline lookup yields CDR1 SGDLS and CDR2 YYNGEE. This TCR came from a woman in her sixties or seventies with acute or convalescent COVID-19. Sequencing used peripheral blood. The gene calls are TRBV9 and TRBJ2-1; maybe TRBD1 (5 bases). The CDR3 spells CASSPRTATAYNEQFF. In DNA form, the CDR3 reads TGTGCCAGCAGCCCCCGTACGGCGACAGCCTACAATGAGCAGTTCTTC.